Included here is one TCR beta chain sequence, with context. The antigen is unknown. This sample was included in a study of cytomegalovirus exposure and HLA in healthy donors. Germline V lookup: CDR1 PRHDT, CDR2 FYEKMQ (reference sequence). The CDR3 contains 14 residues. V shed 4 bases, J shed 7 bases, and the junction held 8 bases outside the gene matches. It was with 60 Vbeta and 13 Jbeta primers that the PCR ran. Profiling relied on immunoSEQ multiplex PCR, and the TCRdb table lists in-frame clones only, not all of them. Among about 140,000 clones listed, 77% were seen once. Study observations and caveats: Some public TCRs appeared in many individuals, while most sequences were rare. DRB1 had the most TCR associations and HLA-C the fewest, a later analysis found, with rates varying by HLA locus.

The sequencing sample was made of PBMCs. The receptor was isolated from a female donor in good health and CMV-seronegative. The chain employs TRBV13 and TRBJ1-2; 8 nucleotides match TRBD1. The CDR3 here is CASSSGQATSGYTF. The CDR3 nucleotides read TGTGCCAGCAGCTCGGGACAGGCTACCAGTGGCTACACCTTC.